The 27 T cell receptor beta chains below were found in one sample sequenced in a study of PD-1 blockade in classical Hodgkin lymphoma. Repertoires were generated with immunoSEQ multiplex PCR, while TCRdb's copy carries only in-frame clones and drops some. The sample yields roughly 40,000 clones, around 80% seen once. As for time point: cycle 4 day 1 (C4D1), after more than 5 weeks of nivolumab. Brentuximab vedotin exposure varied among the patients, all of whom had relapsed after autologous stem cell transplantation. The sequenced sample was peripheral blood mononuclear cells (PBMCs), obtained before the fourth cycle of nivolumab. The receptors were gathered from a human donor with classical Hodgkin lymphoma.

The J gene is TRBJ1-4, the V gene TRBV4-2; 11 bases fit TRBD1. The length of the CDR3 is 16 residues. V was clipped by 1 base and J by 7 bases; unmatched bases: 5. Germline values: CDR1 LGHNA, CDR2 YNFKEQ. In DNA, the CDR3 is TGTGCCAGCAGCCAAGTGGGGGGGACAGGGGGTGAAAAACTGTTTTTT. Amino acids: CASSQVGGTGGEKLFF.

This clone was seen just once. V is TRBV7-9 and J is TRBJ1-5, with TRBD1 identical over 10 bases. V dropped 3 bases and J dropped 7; count of bases not matched to a gene: 6. The length of the CDR3 is 15 residues. Germline V gene data show CDR1 as SEHNR and CDR2 as FQNEAQ (reference sequence). CDR3 loop: CASSFWTGGPQPQHF. CDR3 in DNA: TGTGCCAGCAGCTTTTGGACAGGGGGACCACAGCCCCAGCATTTT.

This clone was seen only once. The chain links TRBV7-2 to TRBJ1-1; TRBD1 matches at 7 bases. The CDR3 consists of 16 residues. Germline CDR1 is SGHTA and CDR2 is FQGNSA. The junction had 11 bases not matched to a gene; V was cut back by 2 bases and J by 5 bases. CDR3 in DNA: TGTGCCAGCAGCTTATACGGACAGGAGGCAGGTACTGAAGCTTTCTTT. Translated, it gives CASSLYGQEAGTEAFF. Full variable domain (remainder filled in from reference TRBV7-2 and TRBJ1-1): GAGVSQSPSNKVTEKGKDVELRCDPISGHTALYWYRQSLGQGLEFLIYFQGNSAPDKSGLPSDRFSAERTGGSVSTLTIQRTQQEDSAVYLCASSLYGQEAGTEAFFGQGTRLTVV.

The chain joins TRBV30 to TRBJ2-7; 8 bases are shared with TRBD1. J was trimmed by 4 bases and V by 2 bases; bases with no gene match: 7. The germline gives CDR1 GTSNPN, CDR2 SVGIG (reference sequence). The CDR3 totals 14 residues. CDR3 protein: CAWSKGTGLYEQYF. The CDR3, as DNA: TGTGCCTGGAGTAAGGGGACAGGTCTTTACGAGCAGTACTTC.

The gene calls are TRBV28 and TRBJ1-2, with 11 bases that match TRBD1. This CDR3 contains 14 residues. The germline V gene encodes CDR1 MDHEN and CDR2 SYDVKM. V was clipped by 7 bases and J by 8 bases; unmatched bases: 9. DNA for the CDR3: TGTGCCAGCATCCTCGGGACAGGGGGTTTGGGCTACACCTTC. It codes for CASILGTGGLGYTF.

V gene TRBV4-3 combines with J gene TRBJ2-1, with D possibly matching TRBD2 (7 bases). The germline V gene encodes CDR1 LGHNA and CDR2 YSLEER. The germline V and J ends were trimmed by 0 bases and 10 bases, with 13 bases remaining between them. The CDR3 has 14 amino acids. CDR3 coding DNA: TGCGCCAGCAGCCAAGAATTTAGGGGGGGAGAGCAGTTCTTC. Its translation: CASSQEFRGGEQFF.

The chain links TRBV7-7 to TRBJ2-3; D possibly corresponds to TRBD2 (6 bases). V lost 5 bases and J 0 bases, leaving 9 bases between the germline ends. This CDR3 comprises 14 residues. Germline lookup yields CDR1 SSHAT and CDR2 FNYEAQ (reference sequence). DNA of the CDR3: TGTGCCAGCAGCCAAGGGACTAGCACAGATACGCAGTATTTT. It is translated as CASSQGTSTDTQYF.

This chain joins TRBV7-8 and TRBJ2-1; D gene uncertain. The germline V gene encodes CDR1 SGHVS and CDR2 FQNEAQ. This CDR3 spans 17 amino acids. V was shortened by 9 bases and J by 0 bases, with 21 bases between the two germline ends. CDR3 nucleotides: TGTGCCAGTCGTGACGCTAACCCAGGCAGCTCCTACAATGAGCAGTTCTTC. Amino acid sequence: CASRDANPGSSYNEQFF.

V usage is TRBV6-7 and J usage is TRBJ1-2, with 12 bases matching TRBD1. TRBV6-7 is marked as an open reading frame, function uncertain. The junction had 6 bases not matched to a gene; V was cut back by 6 bases and J by 4 bases. The CDR3 length is 15 residues. CDR3 nucleotides: TGTGCCAGCAGCCAGGGGGGACAGGGGGCCTATGGCTACACCTTC. Translating it yields CASSQGGQGAYGYTF.

This clone was seen a few times. J is TRBJ2-4 and V is TRBV2; D is perhaps TRBD1 (5 bases). Trimming shortened V by 4 bases and J by 4 bases, and 17 bases separated the two germline ends. The CDR3 runs 16 residues. The germline V gene encodes CDR1 SNHLY and CDR2 FYNNEI. CDR3 sequence: CASSVRVGRGKNIQYF. The CDR3, as DNA: TGTGCCAGCAGTGTTAGAGTAGGAAGGGGAAAAAACATTCAGTACTTC.

This clone was picked up one time. The chain couples TRBV7-2 to TRBJ1-1; D perhaps matches TRBD1 (5 bases). Trimming cost V 7 bases and J 1 base, with 10 bases left between them. Germline V gives CDR1 SGHTA, CDR2 FQGNSA. CDR3 length equals 13 residues. The CDR3, as DNA: TGTGCCAGCAAAACACAGGCGAACACTGAAGCTTTCTTT. The encoded protein is CASKTQANTEAFF.

This chain links TRBV2 with TRBJ2-2; D tentatively fits TRBD1 or TRBD2 (6 bases each). The CDR3 contains 13 residues. Per germline, CDR1 SNHLY and CDR2 FYNNEI. V was shortened by 7 bases and J by 3 bases, with 9 bases between the two germline ends. CDR3 nucleotide sequence: TGTGCCAGCACGGGGGCGGACACCGGGGAGCTGTTTTTT. It translates to CASTGADTGELFF.

The chain links TRBV6-5 to TRBJ1-1; TRBD1 matches at 8 bases. The CDR3 runs 14 residues. The V gene end was trimmed by 5 bases and the J gene end by 5 bases; junction bases not matched to a gene: 7. Germline lookup yields CDR1 MNHEY and CDR2 SVGAGI. The CDR3 bases are TGTGCCAGCAGTCCGCAACAGGGGGGAACTGAAGCTTTCTTT. It is translated as CASSPQQGGTEAFF.

V is TRBV2 and J is TRBJ1-1; D call uncertain. Trimming left V 0 bases short and J 11 bases short, with 19 bases between. This CDR3 is built from 15 residues. Germline lookup yields CDR1 SNHLY and CDR2 FYNNEI. The CDR3: CASSEASTGLKRAFF. The DNA for the CDR3 is TGTGCCAGCAGTGAAGCCTCTACTGGACTAAAGAGGGCTTTCTTT.

V gene TRBV30 combines with J gene TRBJ1-1; D is possibly TRBD1 (6 bases). CDR3 length equals 14 residues. Trimming removed 3 bases from V and 1 base from J, with 12 bases in between. CDR1 and CDR2 (germline): GTSNPN, SVGIG (reference sequence). DNA for the CDR3: TGTGCCTGGAGGGCACCGGACAGGAACACTGAAGCTTTCTTT. This translates into CAWRAPDRNTEAFF.

The chain couples TRBV7-3 to TRBJ2-1, with 11 bases lining up with TRBD2. Per the germline V gene, CDR1 is SGHTA and CDR2 is FQGTGA. The CDR3 has 15 residues. Germline trimming cut 3 bases from V and 2 bases from J; bases unmatched to any gene: 0. The CDR3 DNA sequence: TGTGCCAGCAGCTTTAGCGGGGGGGCCTACAATGAGCAGTTCTTC. Its translation: CASSFSGGAYNEQFF.

The chain combines TRBV10-2 with TRBJ2-7; D assignment may be TRBD1 or TRBD2 (5 bases each). Trimming cost V 6 bases and J 4 bases, with 16 bases left between them. The CDR3 is 14 residues long. Germline V CDR1 and CDR2: WSHSY, SAAADI. CDR3 in amino acids: CASRPGPNLYEQYF. For the CDR3, the DNA is TGCGCCAGCAGGCCGGGACCAAATCTATACGAGCAGTACTTC.

The chain employs TRBV30 and TRBJ1-2, with D unclear. V dropped 4 bases and J dropped 5 bases, with 14 bases sitting between them. The CDR3 is 13 amino acids. Germline loops: CDR1 GTSNPN, CDR2 SVGIG (reference sequence). CDR3 residues: CAWKDSWSYGYTF. In DNA, the CDR3 is TGTGCCTGGAAGGATTCATGGTCTTATGGCTACACCTTC.

The V call is TRBV9, the J call TRBJ2-3; D may be TRBD1 (6 bases). The CDR3 is 16 amino acids. Germline lookup yields CDR1 SGDLS and CDR2 YYNGEE. Trimming pared 2 bases from V and 6 bases from J, leaving 19 bases between. The CDR3 protein is CASSVLSSGAQDTQYF. CDR3 DNA sequence: TGTGCCAGCAGCGTTCTTAGTTCAGGGGCGCAGGATACGCAGTATTTT.

The rearrangement links TRBV4-2 to TRBJ2-3; no clear D gene. CDR1 is LGHNA and CDR2 is YNFKEQ in the germline V gene. With 0 bases removed from V and 0 bases from J, the gap between germline ends came to 7 bases. The CDR3 covers 15 residues. The CDR3 DNA reads TGTGCCAGCAGCCAAGATCGGGTGAGCACAGATACGCAGTATTTT. Encoded protein: CASSQDRVSTDTQYF.

This clone was counted a single time. CDR3 sequence reads: CASSANRKMFLSPLHF. DNA of the CDR3: TGTGCCAGCAGTGCAAACAGGAAAATGTTCCTTTCACCCCTCCACTTT. The chain employs TRBV28 and TRBJ1-6, with D perhaps matching TRBD1 (5 bases). CDR1 and CDR2 (germline): MDHEN, SYDVKM. This CDR3 is built from 16 residues. The germline V and J ends were trimmed by 5 bases and 9 bases, with 20 bases remaining between them.

This chain connects TRBV11-3 to TRBJ1-1, with D perhaps TRBD1 (6 bases). V was trimmed by 3 bases and J by 5 bases, leaving 10 bases between them. Per the germline V gene, CDR1 is SGHNT and CDR2 is YENEEA. The CDR3 runs 13 residues. This chain's CDR3 is CASSLLGGTEAFF. CDR3 coding DNA: TGTGCCAGCAGCTTGTTAGGGGGGACTGAAGCTTTCTTT. The full variable domain, rest sourced from reference TRBV11-3 and TRBJ1-1, is EAGVVQSPRYKIIEKKQPVAFWCNPISGHNTLYWYLQNLGQGPELLIRYENEEAVDDSQLPKDRFSAERLKGVDSTLKIQPAELGDSAVYLCASSLLGGTEAFFGQGTRLTVV.

The gene calls are TRBV19 and TRBJ2-5; TRBD2 might be the D (6 bases). Germline V gene sequence: CDR1 LNHDA, CDR2 SQIVND (reference sequence). This CDR3 region has 17 residues. Trimming shortened V by 3 bases and J by 5 bases, and 22 bases separated the two germline ends. Written as DNA, the CDR3 is TGTGCCAGTAGTATTAGGCTGAGTGGACGGCGGGGTGAGACCCAGTACTTC. Encoded protein: CASSIRLSGRRGETQYF.

This clone was picked up one time. CDR3 in amino acids: CASSPDWDRDLSQPQHF. The CDR3 DNA reads TGTGCCAGTAGCCCCGACTGGGACAGGGATCTGAGTCAGCCCCAGCATTTT. The J gene is TRBJ1-5, the V gene TRBV19; TRBD1 aligns across 9 bases. The CDR3 spans 17 residues. Germline V CDR1 and CDR2: LNHDA, SQIVND (reference sequence). The ends lost 6 bases at V and 6 bases at J; junction bases unmatched: 15.

This clone appeared a few times. The J gene is TRBJ2-7, the V gene TRBV7-6; TRBD2 is a possible D gene (6 bases). Trimming took off 1 base at V and 4 bases at J, with 17 bases between the two ends. The CDR3 covers 16 residues. Germline-derived CDR1 and CDR2 are SGHVS and FNYEAQ. DNA for the CDR3: TGTGCCAGCAGCTTAGGCTTTACGGGACTTTTTTACGAGCAGTACTTC. Residues: CASSLGFTGLFYEQYF.

The chain joins TRBV7-2 to TRBJ2-5; D is possibly TRBD1 (6 bases). Deletions cut 1 base from V and 1 base from J, with 13 bases between. This CDR3 contains 16 residues. The germline V gene encodes CDR1 SGHTA and CDR2 FQGNSA. CDR3 coding DNA: TGTGCCAGCAGCTTAGGGGGAACAGGGACCCAAGAGACCCAGTACTTC. This sequence encodes CASSLGGTGTQETQYF. Variable domain in full (rest from reference TRBV7-2 and TRBJ2-5): GAGVSQSPSNKVTEKGKDVELRCDPISGHTALYWYRQSLGQGLEFLIYFQGNSAPDKSGLPSDRFSAERTGGSVSTLTIQRTQQEDSAVYLCASSLGGTGTQETQYFGPGTRLLVL.

The genes are TRBV11-2 and TRBJ1-2; no firm D call. V lost 1 base and J lost 4, with 4 bases in between. The germline V gene has CDR1 SGHAT and CDR2 FQNNGV. The CDR3 is 12 amino acids. CDR3 sequence reads: CASSLGGYGYTF. As DNA, the CDR3 is TGTGCCAGCAGCTTAGGCGGCTATGGCTACACCTTC.